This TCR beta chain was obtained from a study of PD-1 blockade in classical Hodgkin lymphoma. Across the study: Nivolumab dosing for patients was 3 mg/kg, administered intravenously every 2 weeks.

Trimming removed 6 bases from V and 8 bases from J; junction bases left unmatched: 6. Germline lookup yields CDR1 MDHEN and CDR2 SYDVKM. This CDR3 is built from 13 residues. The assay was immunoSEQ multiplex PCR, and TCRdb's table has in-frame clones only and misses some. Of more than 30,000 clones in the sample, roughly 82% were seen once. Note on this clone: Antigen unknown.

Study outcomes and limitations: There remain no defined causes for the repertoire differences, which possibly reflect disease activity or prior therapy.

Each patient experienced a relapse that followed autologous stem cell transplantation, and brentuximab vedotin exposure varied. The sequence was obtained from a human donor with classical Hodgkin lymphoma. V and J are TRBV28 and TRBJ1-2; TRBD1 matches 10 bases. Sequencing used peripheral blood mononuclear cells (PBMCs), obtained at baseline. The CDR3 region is CASSRQGANGYTF. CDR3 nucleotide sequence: TGTGCCAGCAGCCGACAGGGGGCGAACGGCTACACCTTC.